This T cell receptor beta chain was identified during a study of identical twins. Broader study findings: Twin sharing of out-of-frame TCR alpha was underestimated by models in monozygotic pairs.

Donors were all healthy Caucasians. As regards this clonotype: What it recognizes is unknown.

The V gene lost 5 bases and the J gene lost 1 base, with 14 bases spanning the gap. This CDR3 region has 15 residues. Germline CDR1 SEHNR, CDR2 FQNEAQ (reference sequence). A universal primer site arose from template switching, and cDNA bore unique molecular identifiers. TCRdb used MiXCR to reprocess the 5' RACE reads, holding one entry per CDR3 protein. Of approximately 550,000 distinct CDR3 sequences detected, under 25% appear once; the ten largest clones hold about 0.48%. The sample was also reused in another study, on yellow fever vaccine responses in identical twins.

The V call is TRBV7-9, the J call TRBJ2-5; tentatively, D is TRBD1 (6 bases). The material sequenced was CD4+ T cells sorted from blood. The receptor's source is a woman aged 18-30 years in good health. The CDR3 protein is CASSKQDSSQETQYF. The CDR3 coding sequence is TGTGCCAGCAGCAAACAGGACAGTTCCCAAGAGACCCAGTACTTC. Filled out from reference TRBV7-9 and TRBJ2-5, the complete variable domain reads DTGVSQNPRHKITKRGQNVTFRCDPISEHNRLYWYRQTLGQGPEFLTYFQNEAQLEKSRLLSDRFSAERPKGSFSTLEIQRTEQGDSAMYLCASSKQDSSQETQYFGPGTRLLVL.